What follows are 30 T cell receptor beta chains derived from one specimen sequenced in a study of regulatory T cells in long-lasting Graves disease. Time point defined: newly diagnosed GD, antithyroid drugs for less than 3 months. Researchers made the TCR library from RNA that was extracted from PBMCs. In building TCR beta libraries, iRepertoire HTBI primers were used together with Arm-PCR of CDR3 regions. TCRdb used MiXCR to reprocess the multiplex PCR reads, holding one entry per CDR3 protein. The table lists 350,000 to 500,000 distinct CDR3 sequences, 15% to 20% of them singletons, with approximately 22% in the top ten. This sample was also put to use in a study of T cells in Graves' hyperthyroidism and ophthalmopathy.

The sequences come from peripheral blood mononuclear cells (PBMCs), collected at new diagnosis, from a patient treated with antithyroid drugs. The receptors here all came from a woman aged 18-29 years with Graves disease.

The chain uses TRBV7-2 and TRBJ1-4, with TRBD1 as a possible D gene (6 bases). Per the germline V gene, CDR1 is SGHTA and CDR2 is FQGNSA. V gave up 5 bases and J gave up 5 bases, with 9 bases separating them. This CDR3 contains 13 residues. CDR3 sequence: CASSLGQNEKLFF. The CDR3 DNA reads as TGTGCCAGCAGCCTCGGACAGAATGAAAAACTGTTTTTT.

There are many counts of this clonotype. The J gene is TRBJ2-1, the V gene TRBV12-3 or TRBV12-4; D possibly matches TRBD1 or TRBD2 (6 bases each). The V end was cut by 3 bases, the J end by 6 bases, with 9 bases between. This CDR3 region has 13 residues. In DNA, the CDR3 is TGTGCCAGCAGTTTTAGGGGGGCCAATGAGCAGTTCTTC. Protein sequence: CASSFRGANEQFF.

This clonotype was recorded at least ten times. This chain connects TRBV6-2 or TRBV6-3 to TRBJ2-1, with D perhaps assigned TRBD1 or TRBD2 (7 bases each). Trimming shortened V by 7 bases and J by 8 bases, and 24 bases separated the two germline ends. The CDR3 is made up of 16 amino acids. Germline V lookup: CDR1 MNHEY, CDR2 SVGEGT. The CDR3 DNA reads as TGTGCCAGCACCTCAGGGGGGAGGGCCGTAGGATATGAGCAGTTCTTC. As protein: CASTSGGRAVGYEQFF.

Note on this clonotype: Here the CDR3 omits its conserved ending phenylalanine or tryptophan, so a read error is the likely source. No DNA is shown, since the ends of the CDR3 on it are uncertain; the CDR3 is the one TCRdb lists. V is TRBV19 and J is TRBJ2-3; TRBD2, the D gene given by the table, was not confirmed from the DNA. The CDR3 numbers 9 amino acids, ends counted. Looked up from germline, CDR1 is LNHDA and CDR2 is SQIVND (reference sequence). CDR3 sequence reads: CATGLALSL.

This sequence joins TRBV7-8 and TRBJ1-3, with D maybe TRBD1 (6 bases). The CDR3 contains 16 residues. CDR1 and CDR2 from the germline V gene are SGHVS and FQNEAQ. V lost 7 bases and J lost 2, with 18 bases in between. CDR3 residues: CASTVSTGFAGNTIYF. In DNA form, the CDR3 reads TGTGCCAGCACCGTTTCTACAGGGTTCGCTGGAAACACCATATATTTT.

This chain connects TRBV20-1 to TRBJ2-1; weak D call: TRBD1 (6 bases). The V and J ends lost 6 bases and 6 bases respectively, with 18 bases between them. Germline V lookup: CDR1 DFQATT, CDR2 SNEGSKA (reference sequence). This CDR3 region has 14 residues. In DNA form, the CDR3 reads TGCAGTGCCTTAGCGCCGACCAGGGGCAATGAGCAGTTCTTC. It yields the protein CSALAPTRGNEQFF.

This clonotype was counted at least ten times. This rearrangement joins TRBV5-5 to TRBJ2-1; D remains ambiguous. Per germline, CDR1 SGHKS and CDR2 YYEKEE (reference sequence). CDR3 length: 14 residues. V shed 3 bases and J shed 4 bases, with 11 bases lying between them. DNA of the CDR3: TGTGCCAGCAGCTCCATACTAATTTACAATGAGCAGTTCTTC. Encoded protein: CASSSILIYNEQFF.

This clonotype was counted between two and nine times. V is TRBV30 and J is TRBJ1-4; D is uncertain. The CDR3 has 11 residues. The germline V and J ends were trimmed by 1 base and 10 bases, with 7 bases remaining between them. CDR1 is GTSNPN and CDR2 is SVGIG in the germline V gene (reference sequence). CDR3 region: CAWSGGGKLFF. CDR3 DNA sequence: TGTGCCTGGAGTGGTGGAGGAAAACTGTTTTTT.

The V call is TRBV9, the J call TRBJ1-2, with 8 bases lining up with TRBD1. V dropped 2 bases and J dropped 4; count of bases not matched to a gene: 4. The CDR3 length is 14 residues. From germline, CDR1 is SGDLS and CDR2 YYNGEE. As DNA, the CDR3 is TGTGCCAGCAGCGTCCAAGACAGGGGCTATGGCTACACCTTC. Translated: CASSVQDRGYGYTF.

This clonotype turned up a few times. The rearrangement joins TRBV6-5 to TRBJ2-5, with 8 bases fitting TRBD2. The CDR3 covers 15 residues. V shed 0 bases, J shed 4 bases, and the junction held 4 bases outside the gene matches. CDR1 and CDR2 (germline): MNHEY, SVGAGI. CDR3 sequence: CASSYSTAGGETQYF. CDR3 bases: TGTGCCAGCAGTTACTCGACCGCGGGAGGAGAGACCCAGTACTTC.

This clonotype has a count of ten or more. The chain couples TRBV28 to TRBJ1-1; D gene unclear. V was cut by 7 bases and J by 4 bases, with 7 bases left in between. Per germline, CDR1 MDHEN and CDR2 SYDVKM. This CDR3 is built from 11 residues. For the CDR3, the DNA is TGTGCCAGCACGCCCCTCACTGAAGCTTTCTTT. Amino acids: CASTPLTEAFF. Combining the CDR3 with reference TRBV28 and TRBJ1-1 gives the whole variable domain DVKVTQSSRYLVKRTGEKVFLECVQDMDHENMFWYRQDPGLGLRLIYFSYDVKMKEKGDIPEGYSVSREKKERFSLILESASTNQTSMYLCASTPLTEAFFGQGTRLTVV.

There are many counts of this clonotype. This chain links TRBV5-1 with TRBJ2-5; no clear D gene. This CDR3 contains 14 residues. The germline V gene has CDR1 SGHRS and CDR2 YFSETQ. Trimming removed 0 bases at V and 5 bases at J, with 11 bases between. CDR3 coding DNA: TGCGCCAGCAGCTTGGCCTCCTCCGTTGAGACCCAGTACTTC. Translating gives CASSLASSVETQYF. Full variable domain (rest looked up from reference TRBV5-1 and TRBJ2-5): KAGVTQTPRYLIKTRGQQVTLSCSPISGHRSVSWYQQTPGQGLQFLFEYFSETQRNKGNFPGRFSGRQFSNSRSEMNVSTLELGDSALYLCASSLASSVETQYFGPGTRLLVL.

This clonotype was recorded many times. The chain is built from TRBV30 and TRBJ1-5, with D possibly TRBD1 on 6 matching bases. Germline V gene lookup returns CDR1 GTSNPN and CDR2 SVGIG (reference sequence). V lost 0 bases and J lost 2, with 8 bases in between. This CDR3 comprises 14 residues. As DNA, the CDR3 is TGTGCCTGGAGTGTACAGGGACGCAATCAGCCCCAGCATTTT. It yields the protein CAWSVQGRNQPQHF.

This clonotype was counted between two and nine times. The chain is built from TRBV6-2 or TRBV6-3 and TRBJ1-6, with a possible D match to TRBD1 (6 bases). CDR3 length: 16 residues. With 0 bases removed from V and 5 bases from J, the gap between germline ends came to 11 bases. The V gene's germline CDR1 is MNHEY and CDR2 SVGEGT. The CDR3 coding sequence is TGTGCCAGCAGTTACTCCCCGGGGGGCAATAATTCACCCCTCCACTTT. This codes for CASSYSPGGNNSPLHF.

This clonotype was seen at least ten times. The J gene is TRBJ1-5, the V gene TRBV12-3 or TRBV12-4; no clear D gene. The CDR3 is 13 amino acids. Trimming pared 6 bases from V and 4 bases from J, leaving 10 bases between. The CDR3 region has the DNA TGTGCCAGCAGACTAGGATCGAATCAGCCCCAGCATTTT. Amino acids: CASRLGSNQPQHF.

Remarks on this clonotype: Compared with germline, one end of the junction differs, possibly owing to a read error. The chain carries TRBV4-1 and TRBJ2-5; 12 bases fit TRBD2. Germline lookup yields CDR1 MGHRA and CDR2 YSYEKL. This CDR3 spans 17 amino acids. The CDR3 spells CASSQAGRLAGVETQYF. CDR3 DNA sequence: TGTGCCAGCAGCCAAGCAGGTCGACTAGCGGGAGTAGAGACCCAGTACTTC.

This clonotype was seen more than once but under ten times. The genes are TRBV6-1 and TRBJ1-1; D might be TRBD1 (5 bases). The germline V gene encodes CDR1 MNHNS and CDR2 SASEGT. The V end was cut by 8 bases, the J end by 5 bases, with 27 bases between. This CDR3 is built from 17 residues. The CDR3 here is CASSRAGTLLRETEAFF. The CDR3 nucleotides are TGTGCCAGCTCCAGAGCCGGGACGCTTCTCCGGGAGACTGAAGCTTTCTTT.

The sample holds many counts of this clonotype. This chain joins TRBV2 and TRBJ2-1, with 8 bases matching TRBD2. Looked up from germline, CDR1 is SNHLY and CDR2 is FYNNEI. After removal of 6 bases from V and 4 bases from J, the junction contained 8 bases not matched to a gene. The length of the CDR3 is 15 residues. CDR3 DNA: TGTGCCAGCAGGACCCAGCGGGAGCGGTACAATGAGCAGTTCTTC. This translates into CASRTQRERYNEQFF.

The CDR3 DNA follows: TGTGCCAGTAGTATAAGGCACCATTACGAGCAGTACTTC. Translated, it gives CASSIRHHYEQYF. The V gene is TRBV19, the J gene TRBJ2-7; the D is unclear. Trimming left V 2 bases short and J 4 bases short, with 9 bases between. Germline CDR1 is LNHDA and CDR2 is SQIVND (reference sequence). The CDR3 consists of 13 residues.

This clonotype was detected ten times or more. The genes are TRBV5-6 and TRBJ2-7; 8 nucleotides line up with TRBD2. The CDR3 contains 16 residues. Germline V gene lookup returns CDR1 SGHDT and CDR2 YYEEEE. V lost 0 bases and J lost 0; bases outside the gene matches: 5. The CDR3 region has the DNA TGTGCCAGCAGCTTGGAGGTAGCGGGGAGCTCCTACGAGCAGTACTTC. Translating it yields CASSLEVAGSSYEQYF.

This clonotype occurred many times. This chain links TRBV6-2 or TRBV6-3 with TRBJ2-3, with 7 bases matching TRBD2. Per the germline V gene, CDR1 is MNHEY and CDR2 is SVGEGT. CDR3 size: 17 residues. J was trimmed by 2 bases and V by 8 bases; bases with no gene match: 16. CDR3 DNA sequence: TGTGCCAGCGTTATGGTAGCGGGCAAAAGCGACACAGATACGCAGTATTTT. Translation gives CASVMVAGKSDTDTQYF.

V gene TRBV19 combines with J gene TRBJ2-5, with 8 bases matching TRBD2. Unmatched junction bases numbered 10, after V lost 6 bases and J lost 4 bases. The CDR3 is 15 residues long. CDR1 is LNHDA and CDR2 is SQIVND in the germline V gene (reference sequence). This CDR3 is CASSLGFAGGETQYF. CDR3 nucleotides: TGTGCCAGTAGCCTAGGTTTCGCGGGAGGAGAGACCCAGTACTTC.

Concerning this clonotype itself: A far larger clone is a single base away, which makes a read error likely. The chain recombines TRBV28 with TRBJ2-4; 9 bases line up with TRBD2. Trimming cost V 2 bases and J 13 bases; bases outside gene matches: 21. This CDR3 region has 18 residues. Germline CDR1 and CDR2: MDHEN and SYDVKM. Here the CDR3 reads CASSLGGAWREGQVEQYF. The CDR3 DNA is TGTGCCAGCAGTTTAGGAGGAGCTTGGCGGGAGGGCCAGGTTGAGCAGTACTTC. The full variable domain, completed using reference TRBV28 and TRBJ2-4, is DVKVTQSSRYLVKRTGEKVFLECVQDMDHENMFWYRQDPGLGLRLIYFSYDVKMKEKGDIPEGYSVSREKKERFSLILESASTNQTSMYLCASSLGGAWREGQVEQYFGAGTRLSVL.

The table lists this clonotype with many counts. The rearrangement links TRBV11-1 to TRBJ2-5; D might be TRBD1 (7 bases). The CDR3 consists of 16 residues. Trimming removed 4 bases at V and 3 bases at J, with 18 bases between. In germline, CDR1 is SGHAT, CDR2 FQDESV (reference sequence). The CDR3 is CASSSRRRGPKETQYF. CDR3 nucleotide sequence: TGTGCCAGCAGCTCCAGGAGGAGGGGGCCTAAAGAGACCCAGTACTTC.

The rearrangement links TRBV2 to TRBJ2-7; D possibly corresponds to TRBD1 (5 bases). This CDR3 is built from 14 residues. V was pared by 2 bases and J by 3 bases, with 11 bases between. From germline, CDR1 is SNHLY and CDR2 FYNNEI. The CDR3 nucleotides read TGTGCCAGCAGTGAACCGGGCAGGGTCTACGAGCAGTACTTC. Encoded protein: CASSEPGRVYEQYF.

There are many counts of this clonotype. The V gene is TRBV10-3, the J gene TRBJ2-3; TRBD2 agrees at 14 bases. Germline trimming cut 6 bases from V and 3 bases from J; bases unmatched to any gene: 8. This CDR3 has 17 amino acids. The germline V gene has CDR1 ENHRY and CDR2 SYGVKD. The DNA of the CDR3 is TGTGCCATCAGCGCGGGACTAGCGGGAGAGGGGACAGATACGCAGTATTTT. Amino acids: CAISAGLAGEGTDTQYF.

The rearrangement uses TRBV10-3 and TRBJ2-3, with TRBD1 matching 12 bases. This CDR3 spans 14 amino acids. Germline V lookup: CDR1 ENHRY, CDR2 SYGVKD. The V and J ends lost 8 bases and 6 bases, in that order; junction bases with no gene match: 6. CDR3 region: CAIDPGQGADTQYF. The CDR3 nucleotides are TGTGCCATCGATCCGGGACAGGGGGCCGATACGCAGTATTTT.

The V gene is TRBV15, the J gene TRBJ2-5, with 7 bases lining up with TRBD2. CDR1 is LNHNV and CDR2 is YYDKDF in the germline V gene (reference sequence). V lost 5 bases and J lost 3; bases outside the gene matches: 9. The CDR3 covers 15 residues. The CDR3 DNA is TGTGCCACCAGCGGAATACTAGCGTTCAAAGAGACCCAGTACTTC. Translating gives CATSGILAFKETQYF.

This clonotype was seen a handful of times. The rearrangement links TRBV28 to TRBJ2-7; D is perhaps TRBD1 (5 bases). The CDR3 runs to 13 residues. Per germline, CDR1 MDHEN and CDR2 SYDVKM. V was cut by 3 bases and J by 6 bases, with 12 bases left in between. The CDR3 bases are TGTGCCAGCAGTTTTATAGGGGCGGTCGAGCAGTACTTC. Translation gives CASSFIGAVEQYF.

This clonotype was detected many times. This chain uses TRBV12-3 or TRBV12-4 with TRBJ2-1; 12 bases line up with TRBD2. V shed 8 bases and J 6 bases; nucleotides not matched to a gene: 8. The CDR3 consists of 15 residues. The CDR3 here is CASALSSGRANEQFF. DNA for the CDR3: TGTGCCAGCGCATTATCTAGCGGGAGGGCCAATGAGCAGTTCTTC.